This entry concerns a single TCR beta chain. The target antigen is unknown. As for treatment: 15 to 20 received Ad26.COV2.S at low or high dose, single or two shots; about 5 received placebo; per-sample allocation not given. Vaccine and placebo recipients were sampled on day 63 after the first injection. The sample belongs to a study of Ad26.COV2.S vaccination and SARS-CoV-2 variants. Study findings and constraints: Breadth and depth estimates from TCRs may understate total T cell responses.

Profiled with immunoSEQ multiplex PCR; TCRdb holds only in-frame clones, not every one. Of a few hundred thousand clones listed, around 90% are singletons. The CDR3 loop spans 15 amino acids. The germline V gene encodes CDR1 MNHEY and CDR2 SVGAGI. V lost 6 bases to trimming and J lost 1 base, with 16 bases between them. The chain recombines TRBV6-5 with TRBJ2-7; D is possibly TRBD1 or TRBD2 (5 bases each). The specimen comprised peripheral blood, sampled in a trial of Ad26.COV2.S vaccine versus placebo. The origin of this receptor is a person aged 18-65 years who received the Ad26.COV2.S COVID-19 vaccine or a placebo. The CDR3 nucleotides are TGTGCCAGCAGGGGGGTAGGGATGGAGTCCTACGAGCAGTACTTC. Translated, it gives CASRGVGMESYEQYF.